Described below is a single T cell receptor beta chain sequence and its context. The entry originates in a study of OX40 agonist ivuxolimab in advanced cancers. J lost 1 base, V lost 2 bases, and 13 bases had no gene match. CDR1 and CDR2 (germline): SGDLS, YYNGEE. The CDR3 sequence is 19 residues long. Assay used: immunoSEQ multiplex PCR; TCRdb lists only in-frame clones, some missing. This table has around 66,000 clones, just over 90% appearing once. This clonotype originated in an adult with an advanced solid tumor such as melanoma, head and neck, liver or kidney cancer. J is TRBJ1-1 and V is TRBV9; 11 nucleotides line up with TRBD1. The starting material was CD4+ or CD8+ T cells sorted from blood, obtained in a trial of the OX40 agonist ivuxolimab. The CDR3 DNA is TGTGCCAGCAGCGTTGGGACAGGGGGGAGGACACTGGGGAACACTGAAGCTTTCTTT. It codes for CASSVGTGGRTLGNTEAFF.